These 31 T cell receptor beta chains were sequenced from one sample in a study of shared clonotypes between healthy human individuals. Cells designated naive CD8 were CD45RO-negative and were positively selected for CCR7, with terminally differentiated effector memory CD45RA+ cells excluded. Only in-frame clones appear in the TCRdb table, and some are missing; sequencing was by immunoSEQ multiplex PCR. Of about 590,000 clones detected, just under 97% appear once; the ten largest clones hold 0.11%. Sequences were obtained from naive CD8+ T cells sorted from blood. The receptor set was obtained from a woman aged 25 to 39 in good health.

As concerns this clone: The sample holds other DNA sequences that translate to the same CDR3. The V and J genes are TRBV27 and TRBJ1-1; TRBD1 might be the D (5 bases). Germline V gene lookup returns CDR1 MNHEY and CDR2 SMNVEV (reference sequence). The CDR3 is 13 residues long. V lost 9 bases and J 1 base, leaving 12 bases between the germline ends. This chain's CDR3 is CASSLGGNTEAFF. As DNA, the CDR3 is TGTGCCAGTTCGTTGGGGGGGAACACTGAAGCTTTCTTT.

This rearrangement joins TRBV11-2 to TRBJ2-7; D gene unclear. This CDR3 is 15 amino acids long. V gave up 0 bases and J gave up 2 bases, with 11 bases separating them. Germline CDR1 is SGHAT and CDR2 is FQNNGV. CDR3 residues: CASSLDQRITYEQYF. CDR3 coding DNA: TGTGCCAGCAGCTTAGATCAAAGGATTACCTACGAGCAGTACTTC.

The chain has TRBV2 and TRBJ1-2, with 8 bases fitting TRBD1. J was trimmed by 6 bases and V by 4 bases; bases with no gene match: 4. CDR1 is SNHLY, CDR2 FYNNEI, per germline. This CDR3 has 13 residues. The CDR3, as DNA: TGTGCCAGCAGTGCTGGACAGGGAGATGGCTACACCTTC. Its translation: CASSAGQGDGYTF.

The CDR3 loop reads CASRGGTFQGEKLFF. The CDR3 DNA reads as TGTGCCAGCCGGGGTGGGACGTTCCAGGGGGAAAAACTGTTTTTT. The chain is built from TRBV2 and TRBJ1-4; D is perhaps TRBD1 (6 bases). The germline gives CDR1 SNHLY, CDR2 FYNNEI. V was trimmed by 8 bases and J by 8 bases, leaving 21 bases between them. CDR3 length: 15 amino acids.

The V gene is TRBV14, the J gene TRBJ2-7; 7 positions match TRBD1. This CDR3 comprises 15 residues. The germline V gene has CDR1 SGHDN and CDR2 FVKESK. The J segment lost 3 bases and the V segment lost 0 bases, leaving 5 bases of the junction unmatched. CDR3 amino acids: CASSQENTGDYEQYF. CDR3 nucleotide sequence: TGTGCCAGCAGCCAAGAAAATACAGGGGACTACGAGCAGTACTTC.

This chain links TRBV6-1 with TRBJ1-1, with a possible D match to TRBD1 (5 bases). Germline lookup yields CDR1 MNHNS and CDR2 SASEGT. The V end was cut by 6 bases, the J end by 5 bases, with 10 bases between. The CDR3 runs 12 residues. The CDR3 DNA is TGTGCCAGCAGCCAGGGAGGAACTGAAGCTTTCTTT. Translated, it gives CASSQGGTEAFF.

The V call is TRBV28, the J call TRBJ2-5, with 7 positions matching TRBD1. The V gene's germline CDR1 is MDHEN and CDR2 SYDVKM. The CDR3 runs 16 residues. V shed 5 bases, J shed 5 bases, and the junction held 14 bases outside the gene matches. Here the CDR3 DNA reads TGTGCCAGCAGTCCTCTCGCAGAGGGGGCGTATGAGACCCAGTACTTC. Translation: CASSPLAEGAYETQYF.

The rearrangement joins TRBV28 to TRBJ2-5; 10 nucleotides match TRBD2. Germline V gives CDR1 MDHEN, CDR2 SYDVKM. V gave up 5 bases and J gave up 5 bases; unmatched junction bases: 8. The CDR3 has 15 amino acids. The CDR3 reads CASSITGTSDETQYF. The CDR3 DNA sequence: TGTGCCAGCAGTATAACCGGGACTAGCGACGAGACCCAGTACTTC.

This rearrangement joins TRBV27 to TRBJ2-1; D remains ambiguous. The CDR3 length is 15 residues. Germline V gives CDR1 MNHEY, CDR2 SMNVEV (reference sequence). The V end was cut by 1 base, the J end by 6 bases, with 13 bases between. The CDR3 nucleotides are TGTGCCAGCAGTTTATTTGAGAACCCTGGCAATGAGCAGTTCTTC. It yields the protein CASSLFENPGNEQFF.

This chain uses TRBV15 with TRBJ1-4; the D is unclear. Trimming pared 3 bases from V and 7 bases from J, leaving 15 bases between. The CDR3 is made up of 15 amino acids. CDR1 is LNHNV, CDR2 YYDKDF, per germline (reference sequence). As DNA, the CDR3 is TGTGCCACCAGCAGCTCGAGGGCTTTTGGTGAAAAACTGTTTTTT. This sequence encodes CATSSSRAFGEKLFF.

This clone was seen just once. The genes are TRBV27 and TRBJ1-2; 8 bases align to TRBD1. Germline V lookup: CDR1 MNHEY, CDR2 SMNVEV (reference sequence). This CDR3 is 16 amino acids long. V dropped 5 bases and J dropped 4; count of bases not matched to a gene: 12. This CDR3 is CASSPGTGPLGYGYTF. The CDR3 nucleotides read TGTGCCAGCAGTCCCGGGACAGGACCACTAGGCTATGGCTACACCTTC.

The chain combines TRBV10-1 with TRBJ2-7, with 10 bases identical to TRBD1. This CDR3 has 15 residues. Germline V gives CDR1 WNHNN, CDR2 SYGVQD (reference sequence). Trimming took 4 bases from V and 1 from J; bases not matched to a gene: 4. The CDR3 DNA follows: TGCGCCAGCAGTGCCAGACAGGGGGCTTCCTACGAGCAGTACTTC. Encoded protein: CASSARQGASYEQYF.

The V gene is TRBV2, the J gene TRBJ2-7; maybe TRBD1 (6 bases). Germline-derived CDR1 and CDR2 are SNHLY and FYNNEI. V was pared by 9 bases and J by 3 bases, with 24 bases between. This CDR3 has 16 amino acids. The CDR3 region is CASRDTWDIPYYEQYF. In nucleotides, the CDR3 is TGTGCCAGTAGGGACACTTGGGATATCCCATACTACGAGCAGTACTTC.

The gene calls are TRBV28 and TRBJ2-7; unclear D gene. The ends were cut back, 0 bases at V and 2 bases at J, with 20 bases in the middle. This CDR3 has 18 residues. Per germline, CDR1 MDHEN and CDR2 SYDVKM. The DNA of the CDR3 is TGTGCCAGCAGTTTATGGGCGGCCTCAGAAATTGTCCCCTACGAGCAGTACTTC. This translates into CASSLWAASEIVPYEQYF. The variable domain in full, completed from reference TRBV28 and TRBJ2-7, reads DVKVTQSSRYLVKRTGEKVFLECVQDMDHENMFWYRQDPGLGLRLIYFSYDVKMKEKGDIPEGYSVSREKKERFSLILESASTNQTSMYLCASSLWAASEIVPYEQYFGPGTRLTVT.

V gene TRBV27 combines with J gene TRBJ2-1; 9 bases are shared with TRBD1. With 5 bases clipped from V and 7 bases from J, the junction kept 15 bases outside the gene matches. CDR1 is MNHEY and CDR2 is SMNVEV in the germline V gene (reference sequence). The CDR3 has 17 residues. The CDR3 here is CASSQTHGTGMWNEQFF. Written as DNA, the CDR3 is TGTGCCAGCAGTCAAACCCATGGGACAGGGATGTGGAATGAGCAGTTCTTC.

This clone appeared a few times. The same CDR3 arises from other DNA sequences in this sample as well. The gene calls are TRBV27 and TRBJ2-7; TRBD1 aligns across 9 bases. Germline assignment: CDR1 MNHEY and CDR2 SMNVEV (reference sequence). V trimming: 3 bases; J trimming: 1 base; junction bases outside the gene matches: 1. The CDR3 has 14 residues. The CDR3 DNA is TGTGCCAGCAGTTTTGGACAGGGGTCCTACGAGCAGTACTTC. Translating it yields CASSFGQGSYEQYF.

The rearrangement links TRBV7-3 to TRBJ2-7; 7 bases are shared with TRBD2. V shed 7 bases and J 4 bases; nucleotides not matched to a gene: 13. Looked up from germline, CDR1 is SGHTA and CDR2 is FQGTGA. The CDR3 covers 15 residues. In nucleotides, the CDR3 is TGTGCCAGCACCCTGTCCATGCGGGAGCGATACGAGCAGTACTTC. Residues: CASTLSMRERYEQYF.

This clone was detected once. This rearrangement joins TRBV28 to TRBJ2-6; the D gene is possibly TRBD2 (5 bases). Germline V gives CDR1 MDHEN, CDR2 SYDVKM. Trimming removed 5 bases from V and 0 bases from J, with 11 bases in between. CDR3 length: 16 amino acids. In nucleotides, the CDR3 is TGTGCCAGCAGTGGAGGACGGTACTCTGGGGCCAACGTCCTGACTTTC. Protein product: CASSGGRYSGANVLTF.

The V gene is TRBV27, the J gene TRBJ2-7; D might be TRBD1 or TRBD2, each matching 5 bases. The germline CDR1 and CDR2 sequences are MNHEY and SMNVEV (reference sequence). The CDR3 sequence is 12 residues long. V was shortened by 4 bases and J by 2 bases, with 6 bases between the two germline ends. As DNA, the CDR3 is TGTGCCAGCAGTTCGGGGCCCTACGAGCAGTACTTC. Encoded protein: CASSSGPYEQYF.

V gene TRBV2 combines with J gene TRBJ2-7; the match to TRBD2 covers 7 bases. Trimming took 4 bases from V and 3 from J; bases not matched to a gene: 12. From germline, CDR1 is SNHLY and CDR2 FYNNEI. This CDR3 comprises 16 residues. The chain's CDR3 is CASSGAGGRKIYEQYF. The CDR3 region has the DNA TGTGCCAGCAGTGGCGCTGGCGGGAGAAAGATCTACGAGCAGTACTTC.

The CDR3 DNA sequence: TGCGCCAGCAGCCCTAGCGGCACTTCCTACGAGCAGTACTTC. Its protein is CASSPSGTSYEQYF. V usage is TRBV10-1 and J usage is TRBJ2-7; TRBD2 agrees at 7 bases. V lost 6 bases to trimming and J lost 1 base; unmatched junction nucleotides: 6. The CDR3 spans 14 residues. Looked up from germline, CDR1 is WNHNN and CDR2 is SYGVQD (reference sequence).

The CDR3 coding sequence is TGTGCCAGCAGCCTAAACAGCCGGGCGCTCCGGGGCTACACCTTC. It translates to CASSLNSRALRGYTF. The rearrangement links TRBV7-2 to TRBJ1-2; no reliable D call. The germline V gene encodes CDR1 SGHTA and CDR2 FQGNSA. The CDR3 is 15 residues long. V shed 5 bases and J shed 8 bases, with 21 bases lying between them.

This chain joins TRBV10-1 and TRBJ2-2, with D perhaps TRBD1 (6 bases). The CDR3 is 13 amino acids. Germline values: CDR1 WNHNN, CDR2 SYGVQD (reference sequence). The V gene lost 8 bases and the J gene lost 0 bases, with 7 bases spanning the gap. The CDR3 DNA sequence: TGCGCCAGCCGACAGGCGAACACCGGGGAGCTGTTTTTT. Its protein product is CASRQANTGELFF.

The chain links TRBV15 to TRBJ2-1, with D possibly TRBD2 on 7 matching bases. V was cut by 7 bases and J by 3 bases, with 10 bases left in between. The CDR3 contains 13 residues. CDR1 LNHNV and CDR2 YYDKDF come from the germline V gene (reference sequence). In DNA form, the CDR3 reads TGTGCCACCATGGGAGGGGGCTACAATGAGCAGTTCTTC. Amino acids: CATMGGGYNEQFF.

This clone has a single count. The V and J genes are TRBV7-9 and TRBJ2-5, with 9 bases that match TRBD2. The better agreement between TRBJ2-7 and the DNA end casts doubt on the J call. Per the germline V gene, CDR1 is SEHNR and CDR2 is FQNEAQ (reference sequence). The CDR3 loop spans 16 amino acids. The CDR3 loop is CASSLQLAGEAYEQYF. The CDR3 nucleotides are TGTGCCAGCAGCTTACAATTAGCGGGAGAGGCCTACGAGCAGTACTTC.

The chain carries TRBV13 and TRBJ2-7; 10 bases are a match to TRBD1. CDR3 length: 15 residues. Germline V lookup: CDR1 PRHDT, CDR2 FYEKMQ (reference sequence). Losses at the gene ends were 4 bases for V and 5 bases for J; bases not matched to a gene: 8. The chain's CDR3 is CASSSDRGLWNEQYF. In DNA form, the CDR3 reads TGTGCCAGCAGCTCCGACAGGGGGCTCTGGAACGAGCAGTACTTC.

The chain recombines TRBV6-5 with TRBJ1-1, with D perhaps TRBD1 (5 bases). V lost 2 bases to trimming and J lost 0 bases, with 13 bases between them. In germline, CDR1 is MNHEY, CDR2 SVGAGI. CDR3 length: 16 residues. For the CDR3, the DNA is TGTGCCAGCAGTTACGAGGGGCAGTTCATGAACACTGAAGCTTTCTTT. Amino acids: CASSYEGQFMNTEAFF.

This clone was picked up one time. CDR3 loop: CASSLKSWGYTF. CDR3 DNA: TGTGCCAGCAGTTTAAAGTCCTGGGGCTACACCTTC. This chain links TRBV28 with TRBJ1-2; D gene ambiguous. The CDR3 is made up of 12 amino acids. Between the trimmed V and J ends, which lost 2 bases and 8 bases, there was a span of 9 bases. Germline V gene data show CDR1 as MDHEN and CDR2 as SYDVKM.

V gene TRBV9 combines with J gene TRBJ2-3, with TRBD2 identical over 12 bases. The V gene's germline CDR1 is SGDLS and CDR2 YYNGEE. J was trimmed by 6 bases and V by 3 bases; bases with no gene match: 5. This CDR3 region has 15 residues. CDR3 nucleotides: TGTGCCAGCAGCGCTAGCGGGAGGGCCCAGGATACGCAGTATTTT. Its protein product is CASSASGRAQDTQYF.

The J gene is TRBJ2-5, the V gene TRBV9; tentatively, D is TRBD1 (6 bases). Trimming took 3 bases from V and 4 from J, leaving 16 bases between them. Germline values: CDR1 SGDLS, CDR2 YYNGEE. CDR3 size: 15 residues. In nucleotides, the CDR3 is TGTGCCAGCAGCGCGACAGGTTTTGAGGGAGAGACCCAGTACTTC. It yields the protein CASSATGFEGETQYF. The variable domain in full, completed from reference TRBV9 and TRBJ2-5, reads DSGVTQTPKHLITATGQRVTLRCSPRSGDLSVYWYQQSLDQGLQFLIQYYNGEERAKGNILERFSAQQFPDLHSELNLSSLELGDSALYFCASSATGFEGETQYFGPGTRLLVL.

The rearrangement links TRBV6-1 to TRBJ2-7, with 12 bases fitting TRBD2. V was pared by 6 bases and J by 4 bases, with 7 bases of the junction left unmatched. The germline gives CDR1 MNHNS, CDR2 SASEGT. The CDR3 is 15 residues long. The chain's CDR3 is CASRLTSGSVYEQYF. CDR3 in DNA: TGTGCCAGCAGGCTGACTAGCGGGAGTGTGTACGAGCAGTACTTC.